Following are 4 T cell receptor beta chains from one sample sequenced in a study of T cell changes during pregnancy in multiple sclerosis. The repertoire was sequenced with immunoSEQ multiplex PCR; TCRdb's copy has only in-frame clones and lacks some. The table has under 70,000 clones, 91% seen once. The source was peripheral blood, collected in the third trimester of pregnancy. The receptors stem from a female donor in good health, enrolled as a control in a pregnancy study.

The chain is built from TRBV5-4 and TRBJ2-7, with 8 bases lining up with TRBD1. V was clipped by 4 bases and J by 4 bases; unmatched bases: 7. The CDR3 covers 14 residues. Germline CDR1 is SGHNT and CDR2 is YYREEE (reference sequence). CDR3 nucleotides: TGTGCCAGCAGCCTAGCAGGGGGCGGGTACGAGCAGTACTTC. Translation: CASSLAGGGYEQYF.

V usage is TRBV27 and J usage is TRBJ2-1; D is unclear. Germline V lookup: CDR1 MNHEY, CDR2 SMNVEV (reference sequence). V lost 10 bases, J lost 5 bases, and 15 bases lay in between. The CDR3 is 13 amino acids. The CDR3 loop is CANTYSTHNEQFF. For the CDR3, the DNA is TGTGCCAACACCTACTCGACACACAATGAGCAGTTCTTC.

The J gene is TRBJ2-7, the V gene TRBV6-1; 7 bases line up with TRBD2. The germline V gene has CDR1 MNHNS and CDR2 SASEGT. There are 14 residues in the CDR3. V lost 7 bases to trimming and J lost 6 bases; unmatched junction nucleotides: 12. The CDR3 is CASKVGLDLTEQYF. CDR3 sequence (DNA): TGTGCCAGCAAAGTAGGACTAGATCTCACCGAGCAGTACTTC.

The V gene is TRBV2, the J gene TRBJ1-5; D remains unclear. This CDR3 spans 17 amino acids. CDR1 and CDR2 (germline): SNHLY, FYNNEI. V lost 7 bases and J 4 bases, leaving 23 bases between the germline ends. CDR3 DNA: TGTGCCAGCAACGTTGACGAGGTGGCCTCTTCAAATCAGCCCCAGCATTTT. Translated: CASNVDEVASSNQPQHF.